These 26 T cell receptor beta chains were sequenced from one sample in a study of OX40 agonist ivuxolimab in advanced cancers. The library relied on the immunoSEQ multiplex PCR assay. TCRdb took this table from immuneACCESS and kept in-frame rearrangements with V and J called. Such tables lack part of the clones; where checked against another copy, unresolved V genes explain under half of the gap, and the rest is unexplained. The sample profile shows 30,000 to 35,000 clones; 70% to 90% of them were found once. Roughly 31% of the sample goes to the ten largest clones. This material consisted of CD4+ or CD8+ T cells sorted from blood, taken in a trial of the OX40 agonist ivuxolimab. The receptors stem from an adult with an advanced solid tumor such as melanoma, head and neck, liver or kidney cancer.

This clone was observed a single time. CDR3 sequence (DNA): TGTGCCAGCAGCCCCCCCGGGGGAGGCGCCTACAATGAGCAGTTCTTC. It encodes CASSPPGGGAYNEQFF. The chain has TRBV11-3 and TRBJ2-1; D perhaps matches TRBD2 (6 bases). The germline gives CDR1 SGHNT, CDR2 YENEEA. CDR3 length equals 16 residues. V was cut by 5 bases and J by 2 bases, with 16 bases left in between.

The chain links TRBV20-1 to TRBJ1-4; D is ambiguous. The CDR3 loop spans 10 amino acids. The V end was cut by 1 base, the J end by 12 bases, with 6 bases between. Looked up from germline, CDR1 is DFQATT and CDR2 is SNEGSKA (reference sequence). CDR3 DNA sequence: TGCAGTGCTAGAGGGTCGGAACTGTTTTTT. It yields the protein CSARGSELFF.

The chain has TRBV7-2 and TRBJ2-7, with 7 bases aligning to TRBD1. CDR3 length: 14 amino acids. Germline CDR1 reads SGHTA; CDR2 reads FQGNSA. V lost 4 bases to trimming and J lost 6 bases; unmatched junction nucleotides: 9. The CDR3 nucleotides read TGTGCCAGCAGCTCCCGCCAGGGGGTCGGCGAGCAGTACTTC. Amino acid sequence: CASSSRQGVGEQYF.

This clone was recorded once. The V gene is TRBV6-5, the J gene TRBJ1-1, with TRBD1 matching 10 bases. From germline, CDR1 is MNHEY and CDR2 SVGAGI. CDR3 length: 13 amino acids. The trim removed 7 bases at V and 5 bases at J, leaving 4 bases unmatched. CDR3 loop: CASIRTGGTEAFF. The CDR3 coding sequence is TGTGCCAGCATCCGGACAGGGGGAACTGAAGCTTTCTTT.

J is TRBJ1-4 and V is TRBV2, with 10 bases fitting TRBD1. The CDR3 covers 16 residues. Germline-derived CDR1 and CDR2 are SNHLY and FYNNEI. The junction had 6 bases not matched to a gene; V was cut back by 5 bases and J by 3 bases. CDR3 region: CASSSGTGVPNEKLFF. CDR3 DNA: TGTGCCAGCAGTTCAGGGACAGGGGTACCTAATGAAAAACTGTTTTTT. The full variable domain, rest sourced from reference TRBV2 and TRBJ1-4, is EPEVTQTPSHQVTQMGQEVILRCVPISNHLYFYWYRQILGQKVEFLVSFYNNEISEKSEIFDDQFSVERPDGSNFTLKIRSTKLEDSAMYFCASSSGTGVPNEKLFFGSGTQLSVL.

The gene calls are TRBV7-2 and TRBJ2-5, with TRBD2 matching over 13 bases. Unmatched junction bases numbered 6, after V lost 5 bases and J lost 6 bases. The CDR3 runs to 15 residues. Germline CDR1 and CDR2: SGHTA and FQGNSA. The CDR3 reads CASSILAGGGKTQYF. CDR3 coding DNA: TGTGCCAGCAGCATACTAGCGGGAGGGGGAAAGACCCAGTACTTC.

V gene TRBV5-1 combines with J gene TRBJ1-1; TRBD1 agrees at 12 bases. Trimming took 7 bases from V and 4 from J; bases not matched to a gene: 14. In germline, CDR1 is SGHRS, CDR2 YFSETQ. The CDR3 length is 17 residues. DNA of the CDR3: TGCGCCAGCTCCGACACGGGGACAGGGGGCGCGAGCACTGAAGCTTTCTTT. It codes for CASSDTGTGGASTEAFF.

This clone was observed once. V usage is TRBV5-5 and J usage is TRBJ2-7; D uncertain. Germline V gene sequence: CDR1 SGHKS, CDR2 YYEKEE (reference sequence). The CDR3 spans 11 residues. V was cut by 4 bases and J by 7 bases, with 9 bases left in between. CDR3 sequence: CASSPSKEQYF. DNA for the CDR3: TGTGCCAGCAGCCCAAGTAAAGAGCAGTACTTC.

The rearrangement uses TRBV2 and TRBJ2-3; D call uncertain. The CDR3 is 15 amino acids. Trimming pared 6 bases from V and 3 bases from J, leaving 16 bases between. Germline V lookup: CDR1 SNHLY, CDR2 FYNNEI. The chain's CDR3 is CASRFGRAVTDTQYF. The CDR3, as DNA: TGTGCCAGCAGGTTCGGCCGGGCGGTGACAGATACGCAGTATTTT.

The V gene is TRBV6-1, the J gene TRBJ1-1, with 9 positions matching TRBD1. The trim removed 6 bases at V and 5 bases at J, leaving 10 bases unmatched. There are 15 residues in the CDR3. Germline CDR1 MNHNS, CDR2 SASEGT. CDR3 region: CASSPGTGRVTEAFF. CDR3 DNA: TGTGCCAGCAGCCCCGGGACAGGGAGAGTGACTGAAGCTTTCTTT.

The gene calls are TRBV27 and TRBJ2-7, with no clear D. Germline-derived CDR1 and CDR2 are MNHEY and SMNVEV (reference sequence). The CDR3 consists of 13 residues. The V end lost 3 bases, the J end lost 2 bases, and 8 bases lay between the germline ends. Written as DNA, the CDR3 is TGTGCCAGCAGTTTGACACCAGCCTACGAGCAGTACTTC. Its protein is CASSLTPAYEQYF.

V gene TRBV11-2 combines with J gene TRBJ2-2; D call uncertain. CDR1 and CDR2 (germline): SGHAT, FQNNGV. The length of the CDR3 is 12 residues. The ends were cut back, 4 bases at V and 8 bases at J, with 8 bases in the middle. The CDR3 DNA sequence: TGTGCCAGCAGCTCAAGCCCTGGGGAGCTGTTTTTT. Encoded protein: CASSSSPGELFF.

This clone has a single count. The V and J genes are TRBV11-2 and TRBJ2-6; D uncertain. The CDR3 runs to 13 residues. Trimming took off 6 bases at V and 4 bases at J, with 7 bases between the two ends. From germline, CDR1 is SGHAT and CDR2 FQNNGV. Here the CDR3 reads CASSLVGANVLTF. Here the CDR3 DNA reads TGTGCCAGCAGTCTAGTGGGGGCCAACGTCCTGACTTTC.

V usage is TRBV2 and J usage is TRBJ2-7, with TRBD2 matching 15 bases. Germline V CDR1 and CDR2: SNHLY, FYNNEI. J lost 5 bases, V lost 5 bases, and 10 bases had no gene match. The CDR3 contains 17 residues. This CDR3 reads CASSSLGTSGRKHEQYF. The CDR3 coding sequence is TGTGCCAGCAGTTCCTTAGGGACTAGCGGGAGGAAACACGAGCAGTACTTC. Supplemented by reference TRBV2 and TRBJ2-7, the full variable domain reads EPEVTQTPSHQVTQMGQEVILRCVPISNHLYFYWYRQILGQKVEFLVSFYNNEISEKSEIFDDQFSVERPDGSNFTLKIRSTKLEDSAMYFCASSSLGTSGRKHEQYFGPGTRLTVT.

V gene TRBV5-4 combines with J gene TRBJ2-7; the D gene is possibly TRBD1 (5 bases). Germline V lookup: CDR1 SGHNT, CDR2 YYREEE (reference sequence). The CDR3 has 12 residues. V lost 0 bases, J lost 5 bases, and 6 bases lay in between. The CDR3 coding sequence is TGTGCCAGCAGCTTGGACAGGAACGAGCAGTACTTC. Its translation: CASSLDRNEQYF.

The chain combines TRBV14 with TRBJ2-7, with a possible D match to TRBD1 (5 bases). CDR3 length: 14 residues. The V gene lost 2 bases and the J gene lost 0 bases, with 8 bases spanning the gap. Germline CDR1 is SGHDN and CDR2 is FVKESK. CDR3: CASSQYQGSYEQYF. CDR3 in DNA: TGTGCCAGCAGCCAATATCAGGGCTCCTACGAGCAGTACTTC.

V and J are TRBV28 and TRBJ1-1, with D possibly being TRBD1 (5 bases). The germline V gene encodes CDR1 MDHEN and CDR2 SYDVKM. With 5 bases removed from V and 1 base from J, the gap between germline ends came to 11 bases. The CDR3 has 14 amino acids. CDR3 in amino acids: CASSVGTGNTEAFF. CDR3 sequence (DNA): TGTGCCAGCAGTGTAGGGACGGGGAACACTGAAGCTTTCTTT.

This clone has a single count. Written as DNA, the CDR3 is TGTGCCAGCAGTTTCGGGACAGGGTCGACTGAAGCTTTCTTT. Protein sequence: CASSFGTGSTEAFF. The chain carries TRBV6-5 and TRBJ1-1; TRBD1 agrees at 9 bases. CDR3 length: 14 amino acids. Germline lookup yields CDR1 MNHEY and CDR2 SVGAGI. J gave up 5 bases and V 4 bases, and 5 bases lay outside the gene matches.

The chain is built from TRBV19 and TRBJ2-7; 9 bases fit TRBD1. Germline V gives CDR1 LNHDA, CDR2 SQIVND (reference sequence). V was pared by 2 bases and J by 3 bases, with 2 bases of the junction left unmatched. This CDR3 has 14 amino acids. CDR3 coding DNA: TGTGCCAGTAGTATATGGACAGGGGACTACGAGCAGTACTTC. Translating it yields CASSIWTGDYEQYF.

This clone was seen once. The V gene is TRBV15, the J gene TRBJ2-1; a possible D gene is TRBD1 (6 bases). The CDR3 totals 15 residues. Germline CDR1 reads LNHNV; CDR2 reads YYDKDF (reference sequence). The V end lost 2 bases, the J end lost 7 bases, and 15 bases lay between the germline ends. In DNA, the CDR3 is TGTGCCACCAGCAGATCACAGGGATCTGGTAATGAGCAGTTCTTC. It translates to CATSRSQGSGNEQFF. The whole variable domain, filled in from reference TRBV15 and TRBJ2-1, reads DAMVIQNPRYQVTQFGKPVTLSCSQTLNHNVMYWYQQKSSQAPKLLFHYYDKDFNNEADTPDNFQSRRPNTSFCFLDIRSPGLGDTAMYLCATSRSQGSGNEQFFGPGTRLTVL.

V usage is TRBV5-1 and J usage is TRBJ2-1; D is tentatively TRBD1 or TRBD2 (7 bases each). With 2 bases removed from V and 2 bases from J, the gap between germline ends came to 11 bases. The V gene's germline CDR1 is SGHRS and CDR2 YFSETQ. This CDR3 is built from 15 residues. CDR3 loop: CASSFQGGAYNEQFF. DNA of the CDR3: TGCGCCAGCAGCTTCCAGGGGGGGGCCTACAATGAGCAGTTCTTC.

The chain combines TRBV6-1 with TRBJ2-5; maybe TRBD1 (5 bases). The closer fit of TRBJ2-7 to the DNA end suggests the J call may be wrong. The CDR3 contains 13 residues. Per germline, CDR1 MNHNS and CDR2 SASEGT. CDR3 sequence (DNA): TGTGCCAGCAGTGAGGGGCTTCCTTACGAGCAGTACTTC. It encodes CASSEGLPYEQYF.

The chain couples TRBV4-3 to TRBJ1-1; D is unclear. Per germline, CDR1 LGHNA and CDR2 YSLEER. V shed 2 bases and J shed 1 base, with 5 bases lying between them. The CDR3 consists of 13 residues. The CDR3 protein is CASSQHKNTEAFF. CDR3 nucleotide sequence: TGCGCCAGCAGCCAACACAAGAACACTGAAGCTTTCTTT.

This sequence joins TRBV19 and TRBJ2-1; 9 positions agree with TRBD2. Germline CDR1 reads LNHDA; CDR2 reads SQIVND (reference sequence). After removal of 5 bases from V and 4 bases from J, the junction contained 3 bases not matched to a gene. The CDR3 loop spans 14 amino acids. CDR3 protein: CASSRLAAYNEQFF. As DNA, the CDR3 is TGTGCCAGTAGTCGACTAGCGGCTTACAATGAGCAGTTCTTC.

This clone was picked up one time. This chain connects TRBV30 to TRBJ1-4, with a tentative D call TRBD1 (6 bases). CDR3 length: 14 residues. V lost 7 bases and J 7 bases, leaving 19 bases between the germline ends. Germline V gene sequence: CDR1 GTSNPN, CDR2 SVGIG (reference sequence). As DNA, the CDR3 is TGTGCCTTGGAGGTCGGGGGCGGGCGTGAAAAACTGTTTTTT. Translating gives CALEVGGGREKLFF.

In this sample, this clone turned up once. CDR3 coding DNA: TGTGCCAGCAGCCCCCCGGGAAACACAGATACGCAGTATTTT. This encodes CASSPPGNTDTQYF. J is TRBJ2-3 and V is TRBV9, with D maybe TRBD2 (5 bases). Germline lookup yields CDR1 SGDLS and CDR2 YYNGEE. This CDR3 contains 14 residues. The germline V and J ends were trimmed by 4 bases and 2 bases, with 11 bases remaining between them.